The following is a T cell receptor (beta chain) sequence with its context. This entry comes from a study of blood T cell repertoires in COVID-19. Looking at the study overall: There were acute and convalescent COVID-19 samples, and they came from the United States, Italy and Spain. PBMCs, B-cell-depleted T cells, or T cells were the source of the cDNA or gDNA that made up the material.

CDR1 is MGHRA and CDR2 is YSYEKL in the germline V gene. Between the trimmed V and J ends, which lost 1 base and 7 bases, there was a span of 8 bases. The CDR3 is 13 amino acids. In the original processing: Scientists estimated how many nucleated cells there were by amplifying reference gene primers. Repertoires were generated with immunoSEQ multiplex PCR, while TCRdb's copy carries only in-frame clones and drops some. The DNA gave D and trimming, while V, J and clone size come from that table. The sample holds approximately 170,000 clones, 81% seen once. The clonotype originates from a man in his sixties with active or convalescent COVID-19. The sequenced material came from peripheral blood. The rearrangement links TRBV4-1 to TRBJ1-5, with no clear D. The CDR3 sequence: CASSQAVRQPQHF. In nucleotides, the CDR3 is TGCGCCAGCAGCCAAGCGGTTCGCCAGCCCCAGCATTTT.